The clone carrying this T cell receptor (beta chain) was detected only a few times. Its antigen is not identified. CDR1 is SEHNR, CDR2 FQNEAQ, per germline (reference sequence). CDR3 length equals 12 residues. V was clipped by 2 bases and J by 14 bases; unmatched bases: 6. These data originate in a study of T-cell memory formation after mild COVID-19. Regarding the study as a whole: Contracting CD4+ clones lay largely in CM and EM, with CD8+ ones residing in EMRA.

TCRdb re-analysed the 5' RACE reads in MiXCR, keeping a single row per CDR3 protein. The sample has 470,000 or so distinct CDR3 sequences; roughly 18% are singletons. The TCR comes from an adult woman who had mild COVID-19 (a few samples of this study predate the infection). Cell type and time point are not known. The sample comprised PBMCs or a T cell subset sorted from them (not recorded which). The rearrangement uses TRBV7-9 and TRBJ2-3; 8 nucleotides agree with TRBD2. The CDR3 loop reads CASSLWTSFRYF. The CDR3 DNA reads TGTGCCAGCAGCTTATGGACTAGCTTTCGGTATTTT. The full variable domain, in which reference TRBV7-9 and TRBJ2-3 provide the parts outside the CDR3, is DTGVSQNPRHKITKRGQNVTFRCDPISEHNRLYWYRQTLGQGPEFLTYFQNEAQLEKSRLLSDRFSAERPKGSFSTLEIQRTEQGDSAMYLCASSLWTSFRYFGPGTRLTVL.